The present entry profiles one T cell receptor (beta chain) with its context. Data came from immunoSEQ multiplex PCR; TCRdb stores just in-frame clones and leaves some out. The top ten clones hold about 3% of a sample with approximately 74,000 clones, approximately 90% of them seen once. This record comes from a study of T cell changes during pregnancy in multiple sclerosis. This CDR3 region has 11 residues. V lost 6 bases and J 8 bases, leaving 10 bases between the germline ends. The germline V gene has CDR1 SGHTA and CDR2 FQGNSA. V usage is TRBV7-2 and J usage is TRBJ1-1; TRBD1 might be the D (6 bases). Sequencing used peripheral blood, obtained before pregnancy. The TCR originated in a female donor with multiple sclerosis, enrolled in a pregnancy study. CDR3 sequence (DNA): TGTGCCAGCAGATCTGGGACAGAAGCTTTCTTT. It codes for CASRSGTEAFF.